A single sample gave rise to the 24 T cell receptor beta chains below, sequenced in a study of OX40 agonist ivuxolimab in advanced cancers. Here immunoSEQ multiplex PCR was the method, and the copy in TCRdb shows in-frame clones only, minus some. The sample consists of 53,000 or so clones, about four fifths of them appearing once. The material was CD4+ or CD8+ T cells sorted from blood, obtained in a trial of the OX40 agonist ivuxolimab. The receptors come from an adult with an advanced solid tumor such as melanoma, head and neck, liver or kidney cancer.

The chain carries TRBV7-8 and TRBJ1-2; D might be TRBD1 (6 bases). The CDR3 runs to 16 residues. Germline CDR1 reads SGHVS; CDR2 reads FQNEAQ. Trimming removed 0 bases from V and 8 bases from J, with 19 bases in between. The CDR3 region has the DNA TGTGCCAGCAGCTTAGCGCTGGGGGGCAGGGAGGGCGGCTACACCTTC. Translated: CASSLALGGREGGYTF.

The chain links TRBV7-2 to TRBJ2-1, with D maybe TRBD1 (5 bases). This CDR3 has 13 residues. Trimming pared 5 bases from V and 8 bases from J, leaving 13 bases between. Germline CDR1 SGHTA, CDR2 FQGNSA. CDR3 sequence: CASSRHSRDEQFF. The CDR3 DNA is TGTGCCAGCAGCAGACATAGCAGGGATGAGCAGTTCTTC.

V gene TRBV9 combines with J gene TRBJ2-3; 9 bases are a match to TRBD2. The CDR3 sequence is 15 residues long. Per the germline V gene, CDR1 is SGDLS and CDR2 is YYNGEE. J gave up 4 bases and V 3 bases, and 6 bases lay outside the gene matches. For the CDR3, the DNA is TGTGCCAGCAGCGGTAGCGGGGGCGGCTCAGATACGCAGTATTTT. Its translation: CASSGSGGGSDTQYF.

This clone has only a few counts. CDR3 sequence reads: CASRSDMQETQYF. DNA for the CDR3: TGTGCCAGCAGATCTGACATGCAAGAGACCCAGTACTTC. The chain joins TRBV27 to TRBJ2-5; no reliable D call. V was clipped by 6 bases and J by 2 bases, with 10 bases between them. This CDR3 is built from 13 residues. The V gene's germline CDR1 is MNHEY and CDR2 SMNVEV (reference sequence).

V usage is TRBV19 and J usage is TRBJ1-2, with 10 positions matching TRBD1. The CDR3 is 14 amino acids. V lost 2 bases and J lost 4; bases outside the gene matches: 1. Germline CDR1 and CDR2: LNHDA and SQIVND (reference sequence). CDR3 protein: CASSIRDRGYGYTF. The CDR3 DNA reads TGTGCCAGTAGTATACGGGACAGGGGCTATGGCTACACCTTC.

The CDR3 is CASSPLSGRGADTQYF. CDR3 nucleotide sequence: TGCGCCAGCAGTCCCCTTAGCGGGAGAGGGGCAGATACGCAGTATTTT. This chain links TRBV5-1 with TRBJ2-3, with 9 bases lining up with TRBD2. Trimming at V came to 5 bases and at J to 4 bases, leaving 11 bases not matched to a gene. The CDR3 has 16 residues. Germline lookup yields CDR1 SGHRS and CDR2 YFSETQ. The whole variable domain, remainder taken from reference TRBV5-1 and TRBJ2-3, is KAGVTQTPRYLIKTRGQQVTLSCSPISGHRSVSWYQQTPGQGLQFLFEYFSETQRNKGNFPGRFSGRQFSNSRSEMNVSTLELGDSALYLCASSPLSGRGADTQYFGPGTRLTVL.

This clone came up once. The CDR3 reads CASSLRPGELFF. The CDR3 coding sequence is TGTGCCAGCAGCTTGCGGCCCGGGGAGCTGTTTTTT. This chain links TRBV5-4 with TRBJ2-2; no reliable D call. Between the trimmed V and J ends, which lost 1 base and 6 bases, there was a span of 4 bases. The CDR3 spans 12 residues. Germline CDR1 and CDR2: SGHNT and YYREEE (reference sequence).

V gene TRBV9 combines with J gene TRBJ1-2, with D perhaps matching TRBD1 (5 bases). The germline CDR1 and CDR2 sequences are SGDLS and YYNGEE. The CDR3 consists of 14 residues. Trimming cost V 4 bases and J 2 bases, with 12 bases left between them. The DNA of the CDR3 is TGTGCCAGCAGCCTGGGACTTGCCAACTATGGCTACACCTTC. Translated: CASSLGLANYGYTF.

This chain links TRBV29-1 with TRBJ1-1, with 7 bases matching TRBD1. V lost 7 bases and J lost 0; bases outside the gene matches: 5. This CDR3 has 13 amino acids. Per the germline V gene, CDR1 is SQVTM and CDR2 is ANQGSEA. The CDR3 is CSARTGLNTEAFF. In DNA, the CDR3 is TGCAGCGCTCGGACAGGCCTGAACACTGAAGCTTTCTTT.

Only a few counts were recorded for this clone. The V call is TRBV28, the J call TRBJ2-6; 11 bases are a match to TRBD2. The CDR3 extends over 18 amino acids. Germline CDR1 MDHEN, CDR2 SYDVKM. V dropped 6 bases and J dropped 0; count of bases not matched to a gene: 7. CDR3 coding DNA: TGTGCCAGCAGGGGATCGGGACTAGCGGCCTCTGGGGCCAACGTCCTGACTTTC. This sequence encodes CASRGSGLAASGANVLTF.

This clone was seen just once. V is TRBV7-2 and J is TRBJ1-2; TRBD1 matches at 9 bases. Germline CDR1 and CDR2: SGHTA and FQGNSA. V was clipped by 5 bases and J by 3 bases; unmatched bases: 4. This CDR3 comprises 14 residues. The CDR3 is CASSARTGDYGYTF. CDR3 DNA: TGTGCCAGCAGCGCGAGGACAGGGGACTATGGCTACACCTTC.

The genes are TRBV7-2 and TRBJ2-5; D remains ambiguous. Deletions cut 1 base from V and 5 bases from J, with 14 bases between. Germline lookup yields CDR1 SGHTA and CDR2 FQGNSA. The CDR3 has 15 residues. The CDR3, as DNA: TGTGCCAGCAGCTTAGTCGGTGCCGCGGTGGAGACCCAGTACTTC. Its protein is CASSLVGAAVETQYF.

This clone came up once. The rearrangement joins TRBV18 to TRBJ1-3, with D unresolved. Germline CDR1 is KGHSH and CDR2 is LQKENI. The CDR3 sequence is 14 residues long. Trimming stripped 1 base from V and 3 bases from J, with 7 bases between. CDR3 loop: CASSPRGNGNTIYF. DNA for the CDR3: TGTGCCAGCTCACCACGGGGTAATGGAAACACCATATATTTT.

This clone was seen only a few times. The gene calls are TRBV10-2 and TRBJ1-1; D gene unclear. Trimming pared 2 bases from V and 0 bases from J, leaving 7 bases between. The CDR3 covers 14 residues. Germline lookup yields CDR1 WSHSY and CDR2 SAAADI. The CDR3 sequence: CASSEGQLNTEAFF. The CDR3 coding sequence is TGCGCCAGCAGTGAGGGTCAGCTGAACACTGAAGCTTTCTTT.

This clone was found a few times. V usage is TRBV7-8 and J usage is TRBJ2-1, with 7 bases that match TRBD2. Germline CDR1 SGHVS, CDR2 FQNEAQ. V gave up 2 bases and J gave up 5 bases; unmatched junction bases: 9. The CDR3 sequence is 16 residues long. CDR3 DNA sequence: TGTGCCAGCAGCTTAAGGCGACTAGCCCTCCACAATGAGCAGTTCTTC. Its translation is CASSLRRLALHNEQFF. The variable domain in full, with the rest retrieved from reference TRBV7-8 and TRBJ2-1, is GAGVSQSPRYKVAKRGQDVALRCDPISGHVSLFWYQQALGQGPEFLTYFQNEAQLDKSGLPSDRFFAERPEGSVSTLKIQRTQQEDSAVYLCASSLRRLALHNEQFFGPGTRLTVL.

This chain joins TRBV4-2 and TRBJ2-1; 12 bases are shared with TRBD2. CDR1 LGHNA and CDR2 YNFKEQ come from the germline V gene. The CDR3 length is 18 residues. V shed 4 bases and J 7 bases; nucleotides not matched to a gene: 14. The CDR3 DNA follows: TGTGCCAGCAGCCTAAGTACTATGGGACTAGCGGGTGGGAATGAGCAGTTCTTC. Its protein is CASSLSTMGLAGGNEQFF.

The V and J genes are TRBV30 and TRBJ1-5, with D uncertain. V shed 2 bases and J shed 3 bases, with 11 bases lying between them. This CDR3 region has 14 residues. The germline V gene encodes CDR1 GTSNPN and CDR2 SVGIG (reference sequence). DNA for the CDR3: TGTGCCTGGAGTCGGGGTTCTTCCAATCAGCCCCAGCATTTT. It is translated as CAWSRGSSNQPQHF.

This clone was picked up one time. One junction end does not reproduce the germline sequence, and a read error may be involved. Other nucleotide sequences from this sample produce the same CDR3. The J gene is TRBJ2-1, the V gene TRBV4-1; no definite D call. The CDR3 sequence is 17 residues long. Germline assignment: CDR1 MGHRA and CDR2 YSYEKL. CDR3: CASSQDGPPYRVVEQFF. In DNA form, the CDR3 reads TGCGCTAGCAGCCAAGACGGCCCTCCGTATAGAGTTGTGGAGCAGTTCTTC.

This rearrangement joins TRBV9 to TRBJ2-1; maybe TRBD2 (5 bases). Trimming took 0 bases from V and 10 from J, leaving 14 bases between them. The length of the CDR3 is 14 residues. The germline V gene has CDR1 SGDLS and CDR2 YYNGEE. Here the CDR3 DNA reads TGTGCCAGCAGCGTAGCGGGAACGGTAGGGGAGCAGTTCTTC. It translates to CASSVAGTVGEQFF.

This clone was detected a few times. The chain is built from TRBV29-1 and TRBJ1-1, with a tentative D call TRBD1 (6 bases). With 3 bases removed from V and 6 bases from J, the gap between germline ends came to 8 bases. The CDR3 totals 11 residues. CDR1 is SQVTM and CDR2 is ANQGSEA in the germline V gene. The CDR3 reads CSVERGAEAFF. Here the CDR3 DNA reads TGCAGCGTTGAGAGGGGGGCTGAAGCTTTCTTT. Combining the CDR3 with reference TRBV29-1 and TRBJ1-1 gives the whole variable domain SAVISQKPSRDICQRGTSLTIQCQVDSQVTMMFWYRQQPGQSLTLIATANQGSEATYESGFVIDKFPISRPNLTFSTLTVSNMSPEDSSIYLCSVERGAEAFFGQGTRLTVV.

This clone was seen only a few times. The chain couples TRBV6-5 to TRBJ2-2; 8 nucleotides agree with TRBD2. V was pared by 7 bases and J by 1 base, with 2 bases of the junction left unmatched. CDR3 length equals 14 residues. CDR1 and CDR2 (germline): MNHEY, SVGAGI. The CDR3 loop is CASKRGGNTGELFF. CDR3 sequence (DNA): TGTGCCAGCAAACGGGGGGGGAACACCGGGGAGCTGTTTTTT.

The chain employs TRBV6-5 and TRBJ1-2; 7 bases match TRBD1. Per germline, CDR1 MNHEY and CDR2 SVGAGI. This CDR3 is 14 amino acids long. Losses at the gene ends were 6 bases for V and 5 bases for J; bases not matched to a gene: 9. The CDR3: CASRVTGTAYGYTF. CDR3 in DNA: TGTGCCAGCAGGGTAACCGGGACAGCTTATGGCTACACCTTC.

The chain links TRBV5-1 to TRBJ2-2, with D possibly TRBD2 on 6 matching bases. Trimming pared 5 bases from V and 0 bases from J, leaving 11 bases between. Per germline, CDR1 SGHRS and CDR2 YFSETQ. CDR3 length: 15 amino acids. CDR3: CASRRGTTNTGELFF. The CDR3, as DNA: TGCGCCAGCAGGCGGGGCACAACGAACACCGGGGAGCTGTTTTTT.

The rearrangement joins TRBV27 to TRBJ1-6; 9 bases agree with TRBD1. The CDR3 runs 19 residues. V shed 2 bases and J 7 bases; nucleotides not matched to a gene: 15. Germline V lookup: CDR1 MNHEY, CDR2 SMNVEV (reference sequence). CDR3 protein: CASSLVRTGGRSENSPLHF. CDR3 sequence (DNA): TGTGCCAGCAGTTTAGTACGCACAGGGGGCCGTTCGGAAAATTCACCCCTCCACTTT.